This TCR beta chain comes out of a study of T cell responses to AZD1222 COVID-19 vaccine. In the study overall: Analyses pooled second doses at about 4 or about 12 weeks. General observations from the study: Females made up more of the donors, who were largely white British, and clonal diversity may have come out too low.

As to this clone: Its antigen is as yet unknown.

Clones were read by immunoSEQ multiplex PCR, and TCRdb kept only the in-frame ones, dropping some. The table shows roughly 99,000 clones, with roughly 89% occurring only once. Germline CDR1 is KGHSH and CDR2 is LQKENI. The ends were cut back, 3 bases at V and 2 bases at J, with 14 bases in the middle. CDR3 length equals 15 residues. The material sequenced was peripheral blood, taken on day 0 of AZD1222 vaccination. This TCR came from an adult in good health. This rearrangement joins TRBV18 to TRBJ2-7; TRBD1 might be the D (6 bases). The DNA for the CDR3 is TGTGCCAGCTCACCTCAACAGACAGGAACCTACGAGCAGTACTTC. Protein sequence: CASSPQQTGTYEQYF.